This TCR beta chain was sequenced in a study of T cells in Graves' hyperthyroidism and ophthalmopathy. From germline, CDR1 is LNHDA and CDR2 SQIVND (reference sequence). The CDR3 length is 13 residues. Amplified TCR beta CDR3 regions derived from RNA transcripts. First-round RT-PCR with HTBI primers amplified the TCR CDR3 region. TCRdb reanalysed the multiplex PCR reads using MiXCR and keeps one entry per CDR3 protein. The sample lists 550,000 to 700,000 distinct CDR3 sequences, approximately 44% occurring once. A remark on this clonotype: Germline and junction disagree at one end, which may indicate a read error.

The chain carries TRBV19 and TRBJ1-1, with a weak D call TRBD1 (5 bases). The sequence came from an adult woman with Graves' disease, either hyperthyroidism or ophthalmopathy (not recorded which). The material sequenced was peripheral blood or thyroid tissue (not recorded which). The CDR3: CATEGPWGTEAFF. The CDR3 nucleotides read TGTGCCACCGAGGGACCTTGGGGCACTGAGGCTTTCTTT.